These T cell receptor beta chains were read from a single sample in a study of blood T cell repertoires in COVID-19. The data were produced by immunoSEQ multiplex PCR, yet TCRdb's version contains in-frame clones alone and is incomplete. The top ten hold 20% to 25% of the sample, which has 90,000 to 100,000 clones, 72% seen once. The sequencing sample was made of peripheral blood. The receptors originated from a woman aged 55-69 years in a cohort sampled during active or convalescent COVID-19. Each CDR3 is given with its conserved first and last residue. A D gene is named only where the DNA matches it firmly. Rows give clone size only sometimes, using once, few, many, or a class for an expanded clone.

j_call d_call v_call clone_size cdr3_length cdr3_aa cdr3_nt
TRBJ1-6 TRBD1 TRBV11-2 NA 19 CASSRWGTGDLWDYSPLHF TGTGCCAGCAGCCGTTGGGGGACAGGGGATTTGTGGGATTATTCACCCCTCCACTTT
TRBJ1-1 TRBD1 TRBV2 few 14 CASIPSQGAEEAFF TGTGCCAGCATTCCCTCCCAGGGGGCGGAGGAAGCTTTCTTT
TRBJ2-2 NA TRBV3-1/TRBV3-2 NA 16 CASSLGQGGGTGELFF TGTGCCAGCAGCCTAGGCCAGGGGGGAGGCACCGGGGAGCTGTTTTTT
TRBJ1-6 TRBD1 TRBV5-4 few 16 CASSSKDRGRVSPLHF TGTGCCAGCAGCTCTAAAGACAGGGGGCGGGTATCACCCCTCCACTTT
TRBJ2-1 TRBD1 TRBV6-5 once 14 CASTFFPGGDEQFF TGTGCCAGCACTTTTTTTCCAGGGGGCGATGAGCAGTTCTTC
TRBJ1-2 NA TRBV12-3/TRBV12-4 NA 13 CASSQKGGHGYTF TGTGCCAGCAGTCAAAAAGGGGGACATGGCTACACCTTC
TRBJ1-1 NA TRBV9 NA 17 CASSAERPGHENTEAFF TGTGCCAGCAGCGCAGAAAGACCGGGACACGAGAACACTGAAGCTTTCTTT
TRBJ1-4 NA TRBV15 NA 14 CATSNTWEPWGLFF TGTGCCACCAGCAATACATGGGAGCCCTGGGGACTGTTTTTT
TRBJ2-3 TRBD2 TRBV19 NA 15 CASSIKAGGTDTQYF TGTGCCAGTAGTATAAAAGCGGGGGGCACAGATACGCAGTATTTT
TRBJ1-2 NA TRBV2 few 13 CASSEYRQSGYTF TGTGCCAGCAGTGAATATAGACAGTCTGGCTACACCTTC
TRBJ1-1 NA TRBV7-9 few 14 CASSLGHGGAEAFF TGTGCCAGCAGCTTAGGGCACGGGGGAGCCGAAGCTTTCTTT
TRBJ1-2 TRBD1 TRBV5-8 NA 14 CASSEGQGLYGYTF TGTGCCAGCAGCGAGGGACAGGGTCTATATGGCTACACCTTC
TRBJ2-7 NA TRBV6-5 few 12 CASRESSYEQYF TGTGCCAGCAGGGAGAGCTCCTACGAGCAGTACTTC
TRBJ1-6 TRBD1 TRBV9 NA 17 CASSADRVGQVNSPLHF TGTGCCAGCAGCGCGGACAGGGTAGGCCAAGTTAATTCACCCCTCCACTTT
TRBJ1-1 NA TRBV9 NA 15 CASSVTTGVNTEAFF TGTGCCAGCAGCGTGACGACAGGAGTGAACACTGAAGCTTTCTTT
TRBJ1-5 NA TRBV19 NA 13 CASRGGSNQPQHF TGTGCCAGCCGGGGAGGTAGCAATCAGCCCCAGCATTTT
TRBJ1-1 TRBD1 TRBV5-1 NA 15 CASSFPGQMNTEAFF TGCGCCAGCAGCTTTCCGGGACAGATGAACACTGAAGCTTTCTTT
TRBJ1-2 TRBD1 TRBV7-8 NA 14 CASSSAGQGYGYTF TGTGCCAGCAGCTCCGCCGGACAGGGCTATGGCTACACCTTC
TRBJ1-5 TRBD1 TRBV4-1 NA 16 CASSTTGTGDNQPQHF TGCGCCAGCAGCACAACCGGGACAGGGGACAATCAGCCCCAGCATTTT
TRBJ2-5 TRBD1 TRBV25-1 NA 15 CASSEVGGQGGTQYF TGTGCCAGCAGTGAGGTTGGGGGACAGGGGGGGACCCAGTACTTC
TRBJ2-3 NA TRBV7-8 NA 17 CASSLFLSSGGADTQYF NA
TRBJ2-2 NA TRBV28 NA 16 CASTLGGTSNTGELFF TGTGCCAGCACCCTAGGAGGGACGTCAAACACCGGGGAGCTGTTTTTT
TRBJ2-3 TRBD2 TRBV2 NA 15 CASSGGTSSTDTQYF TGTGCCAGCAGTGGAGGGACTAGTTCCACAGATACGCAGTATTTT
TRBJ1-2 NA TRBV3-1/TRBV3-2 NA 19 CASSPRRGSGRDLNYGYTF TGTGCCAGCAGCCCCCGGAGGGGCAGCGGACGCGACTTAAACTATGGCTACACCTTC
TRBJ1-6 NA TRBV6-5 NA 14 CASSYRGYNSPLHF TGTGCCAGCAGTTACAGAGGATATAATTCACCCCTCCACTTT
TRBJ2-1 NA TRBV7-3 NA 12 CASSSDDGKQFF TGTGCCAGCAGCTCAGATGACGGGAAGCAGTTCTTC
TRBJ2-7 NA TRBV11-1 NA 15 CASSLGLASSYEQYF TGTGCCAGCAGCTTAGGGCTAGCGAGCTCCTACGAGCAGTACTTC
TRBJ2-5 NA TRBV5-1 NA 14 CASSFRVPEETQYF TGCGCCAGCAGCTTTCGAGTACCCGAAGAGACCCAGTACTTC
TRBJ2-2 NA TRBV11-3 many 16 CASSLGGLTNTGELFF TGTGCCAGCAGCTTAGGCGGTCTCACGAACACCGGGGAGCTGTTTTTT
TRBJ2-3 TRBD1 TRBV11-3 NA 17 CASSLNGGTGAPDTQYF TGTGCCAGCAGCCTTAACGGCGGGACAGGGGCACCAGATACGCAGTATTTT
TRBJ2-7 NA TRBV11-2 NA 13 CASSQGRWGEQYF TGTGCCAGCAGCCAGGGGCGATGGGGGGAGCAGTACTTC
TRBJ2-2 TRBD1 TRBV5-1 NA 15 CASSPGQGAAGELFF TGCGCCAGCAGCCCGGGACAGGGGGCGGCCGGGGAGCTGTTTTTT
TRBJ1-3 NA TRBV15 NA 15 CATSRDWDSGNTIYF TGTGCCACCAGCCGGGACTGGGACTCTGGAAACACCATATATTTT
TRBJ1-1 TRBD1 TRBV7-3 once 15 CASSSSGTGRSSAFF TGTGCCAGCAGCTCATCCGGGACAGGACGGAGTAGCGCTTTCTTT
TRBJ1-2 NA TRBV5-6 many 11 CASSYLYGYTF TGTGCCAGCAGCTATTTATATGGCTACACCTTC
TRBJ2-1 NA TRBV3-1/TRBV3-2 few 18 CASSQFVRPDRTNNEQFF TGTGCCAGCAGCCAGTTCGTTCGCCCCGACAGGACAAACAATGAGCAGTTCTTC
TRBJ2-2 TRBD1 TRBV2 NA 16 CASSDGDRGPTGELFF TGTGCCAGCAGTGACGGGGACAGGGGTCCGACCGGGGAGCTGTTTTTT
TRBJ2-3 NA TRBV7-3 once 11 CASSSQDTQYF TGTGCCAGCAGCTCCCAAGATACGCAGTATTTT
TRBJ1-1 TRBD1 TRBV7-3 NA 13 CASSYDRATEAFF TGTGCCAGCAGCTACGACAGGGCCACTGAAGCTTTCTTT
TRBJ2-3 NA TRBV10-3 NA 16 CASQGWKSSVTDTQYF TGTGCCAGTCAGGGGTGGAAATCCAGCGTCACAGATACGCAGTATTTT
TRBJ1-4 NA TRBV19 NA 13 CASSWGANEKLFF TGTGCCAGTAGTTGGGGGGCTAATGAAAAACTGTTTTTT
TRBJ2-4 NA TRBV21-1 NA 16 CASSPHPPRQGHIQYF TGTGCCAGCAGCCCCCATCCCCCAAGACAGGGCCACATTCAGTACTTC
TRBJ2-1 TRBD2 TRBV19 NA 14 CASSISGVTNEQFF TGTGCCAGTAGTATAAGCGGGGTTACCAATGAGCAGTTCTTC
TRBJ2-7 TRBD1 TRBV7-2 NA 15 CASSPVPGQGHRQYF TGTGCCAGCAGCCCAGTCCCGGGACAGGGGCACCGGCAGTACTTC
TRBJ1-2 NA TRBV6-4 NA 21 CASSDPNRQSQIITKNYGYTF TGTGCCAGCAGTGACCCGAACCGACAGTCCCAAATAATAACAAAAAACTATGGCTACACCTTC
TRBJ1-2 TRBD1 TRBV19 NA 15 CASSIRTGEGYGYTF TGTGCCAGTAGTATACGGACAGGGGAAGGCTATGGCTACACCTTC
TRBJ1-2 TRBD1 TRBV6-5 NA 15 CASRPPGTGGFGYTF TGTGCCAGCAGGCCCCCCGGGACAGGGGGATTTGGCTACACCTTC
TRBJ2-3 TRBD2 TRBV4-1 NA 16 CASSHISGGRTDTQYF TGCGCCAGCAGCCATATTAGCGGGGGGCGGACAGATACGCAGTATTTT
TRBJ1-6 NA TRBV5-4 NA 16 CASTHRESSYNSPLHF TGTGCCAGCACCCACCGGGAGAGCAGCTATAATTCACCCCTCCACTTT
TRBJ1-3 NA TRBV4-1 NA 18 CASSQESQGARSGNTIYF TGCGCCAGCAGCCAAGAGTCCCAGGGTGCCCGTTCTGGAAACACCATATATTTT
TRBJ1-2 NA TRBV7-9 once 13 CASSLGQNYGYTF TGTGCCAGCAGCCTCGGACAGAACTATGGCTACACCTTC
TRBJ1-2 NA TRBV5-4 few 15 CASSLKGTSSYGYTF TGTGCCAGCAGCTTGAAGGGAACTAGTAGCTATGGCTACACCTTC
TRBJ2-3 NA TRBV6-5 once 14 CASKMKGGTDTQYF TGTGCCAGCAAAATGAAGGGGGGCACAGATACGCAGTATTTT
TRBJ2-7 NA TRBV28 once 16 CASSPSVLGDFAEQYF TGTGCCAGCAGCCCCTCGGTGTTAGGAGATTTCGCCGAGCAGTACTTC
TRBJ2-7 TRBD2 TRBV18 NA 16 CASSPSSGLAGDEQYF TGTGCCAGCTCACCTTCTTCAGGACTAGCGGGGGACGAGCAGTACTTC